The present TCR beta chain was sequenced within a study of shared clonotypes between healthy human individuals. Notes on the study in general: Depth was large, yet rarefaction showed that sorted-subset sequencing was incomplete. Researchers found naive subsets generally carried larger estimated richness than memory subsets. Tissues were not sampled, only blood, and their repertoires likely differ.

Sequenced by immunoSEQ multiplex PCR; TCRdb stores in-frame clones only, minus some. This sample yields more than 2 million clones, of which around 95% are seen a single time; more than 1.5% belongs to the top ten. Naive CD8 populations comprised CD45RO-negative cells positively selected for CCR7, excluding terminally differentiated effector memory CD45RA+ cells. As for this clone: What it binds is unknown.

The germline V and J ends were trimmed by 4 bases and 10 bases, with 22 bases remaining between them. The CDR3 consists of 15 residues. CDR1 is SEHNR and CDR2 is FQNEAQ in the germline V gene (reference sequence). This TCR was sampled from a man in his late teens or twenties in good health. Some clones in this sample may be carry-over from other donors' samples. V gene TRBV7-9 combines with J gene TRBJ1-2, with D unresolved. The material sequenced was naive CD8+ T cells from PBMCs. The CDR3 reads CASSSRDIPENAYTF. The CDR3 DNA reads as TGTGCCAGCAGCTCACGAGACATCCCCGAGAACGCCTACACCTTC.